Listed below are T cell receptor beta chains from one sample, sequenced in a study of cytomegalovirus exposure and HLA in healthy donors. Sequencing used immunoSEQ multiplex PCR; TCRdb keeps in-frame clones, though not all of them. The table lists about 140,000 clones, 65% to 90% of them singletons. The material sequenced was PBMCs. Receptor source: a female donor in good health and CMV-seronegative. Each CDR3 is given with its conserved first and last residue. Fields, in order: D gene, J gene, clone size, V gene, CDR3 protein, CDR3 DNA. The D gene is left open where the match is weak. Not all rows give a size; the values are once, few, many and, for expanded clones, a class.

>NA|TRBJ1-4|NA|TRBV28
CASSRTDFNEKLFF
TGTGCCAGCAGCCGGACGGACTTTAATGAAAAACTGTTTTTT
>NA|TRBJ1-2|NA|TRBV25-1
CASRDQPQGGYTF
TGTGCCAGCAGGGACCAGCCCCAGGGGGGCTACACCTTC
>TRBD2|TRBJ2-1|NA|TRBV19
CASSMPSGRVLDEQFF
TGTGCCAGTAGTATGCCTAGCGGGAGGGTCTTGGATGAGCAGTTCTTC
>TRBD2|TRBJ2-1|few|TRBV6-1
CASSASPGTSGRIYNEQFF
TGTGCCAGCAGTGCGAGTCCCGGGACTAGCGGCAGAATTTACAATGAGCAGTTCTTC
>NA|TRBJ1-1|NA|TRBV5-4
CASSLAGKSTEAFF
TGTGCCAGCAGCTTGGCCGGTAAATCAACTGAAGCTTTCTTT
>NA|TRBJ2-1|NA|TRBV4-1
CASSQRPVQGALTDEQFF
TGCGCCAGCAGCCAAAGGCCCGTACAGGGAGCCCTAACGGATGAGCAGTTCTTC
>NA|TRBJ2-7|NA|TRBV27
CASSFLGTTRNYEQYF
TGTGCCAGCAGCTTCCTCGGAACGACACGAAACTACGAGCAGTACTTC
>TRBD1|TRBJ2-5|NA|TRBV2
CASSEPQGASETQYF
TGTGCCAGCAGTGAGCCCCAGGGGGCATCGGAGACCCAGTACTTC
>NA|TRBJ2-7|NA|TRBV28
CASTWSSYEQYF
TGTGCCAGCACTTGGAGCTCCTACGAGCAGTACTTC
>TRBD1|TRBJ2-7|NA|TRBV19
CASSQGWGTGPYYEQYF
TGTGCCAGTAGCCAGGGATGGGGGACAGGGCCATACTACGAGCAGTACTTC
>NA|TRBJ2-1|NA|TRBV5-6
CASSFRRNEQFF
TGTGCCAGCAGCTTCCGGAGGAATGAGCAGTTCTTC
>TRBD1|TRBJ2-7|NA|TRBV28
CASIWARGRGEQYF
TGTGCCAGCATCTGGGCCAGGGGGCGCGGCGAGCAGTACTTC
>TRBD2|TRBJ2-3|few|TRBV7-2
CASSLGAGGRATDTQYF
TGTGCCAGCAGCTTAGGGGCTGGCGGGAGGGCCACAGATACGCAGTATTTT
>TRBD1|TRBJ2-7|NA|TRBV5-6
CASSKTGQGAYEQYF
TGTGCCAGCAGCAAAACGGGACAGGGGGCGTACGAGCAGTACTTC
>TRBD1|TRBJ1-5|once|TRBV6-1
CASSVWGQGNQPQHF
TGTGCCAGCAGTGTCTGGGGACAGGGAAATCAGCCCCAGCATTTT
>TRBD2|TRBJ2-1|NA|TRBV27
CASSYRTSGIRSYNEQFF
TGTGCCAGCAGTTATCGGACTAGCGGGATACGGTCCTACAATGAGCAGTTCTTC
>TRBD2|TRBJ2-7|NA|TRBV19
CASSTYVGLAGIYEQYF
TGTGCCAGTAGTACTTATGTGGGACTAGCGGGAATCTACGAGCAGTACTTC
>NA|TRBJ1-4|few|TRBV4-2
CASSQELGRNEKLFF
TGTGCCAGCAGCCAAGAGTTGGGGAGGAATGAAAAACTGTTTTTT
>TRBD1|TRBJ1-6|NA|TRBV6-5
CASSYSSGTGVSPLHF
TGTGCCAGCAGTTACTCGAGTGGGACAGGGGTTTCACCCCTCCACTTT
>NA|TRBJ1-4|few|TRBV5-8
CASSSQGPNEKLFF
TGTGCCAGCAGCTCACAGGGCCCGAATGAAAAACTGTTTTTT
>TRBD2|TRBJ2-3|once|TRBV5-4
CASSLAALAGSTDTQYF
TGTGCCAGCAGCTTGGCCGCACTAGCGGGGAGCACAGATACGCAGTATTTT
>TRBD2|TRBJ2-1|NA|TRBV28
CASRRIAGGGNEQFF
TGTGCCAGCAGACGAATAGCGGGAGGTGGTAATGAGCAGTTCTTC
>NA|TRBJ2-1|NA|TRBV7-2
CASSFYPDTFIGEQFF
TGTGCCAGCAGCTTCTATCCGGACACCTTCATAGGTGAGCAGTTCTTC